The present T cell receptor (beta chain) was sequenced within a study of blood T cell repertoires in COVID-19. Study processing details: By means of reference gene primer amplification, nucleated cell counts were estimated. Measured with immunoSEQ multiplex PCR; TCRdb has only the in-frame clones, and not every one. D and trimming were read from the DNA, whereas the V and J calls and clone size are those reported in that table. The repertoire has 390,000 or so clones, nearly 90% of them found once; the top ten carry 6.5%. The V gene's germline CDR1 is ENHRY and CDR2 SYGVKD. The V gene lost 3 bases and the J gene lost 0 bases, with 6 bases spanning the gap. The CDR3 is 13 residues long.

The chain is built from TRBV10-3 and TRBJ2-7; maybe TRBD2 (5 bases). The sequence was collected from a man aged 18 to 35 with active or convalescent COVID-19. The sequenced sample was peripheral blood. As DNA, the CDR3 is TGTGCCATCAGTGATGGGAGCTCCTACGAGCAGTACTTC. Its translation: CAISDGSSYEQYF.